This T cell receptor (beta chain) was profiled in a study of cytomegalovirus exposure and HLA in healthy donors. Study findings and constraints: Reported results showed that the classifier diagnosed cytomegalovirus status with high specificity and sensitivity. Within the data, a cluster of highly shared sequence variants was likely a sequencing artifact.

CDR1 is MNHNS, CDR2 SASEGT, per germline. The CDR3 has 15 amino acids. V gave up 6 bases and J gave up 3 bases, with 18 bases separating them. Details on this clone: Its antigen is not identified.

Participants comprised healthy donors of bone marrow. The PCR ran on 60 Vbeta and 13 Jbeta primers. Profiled with immunoSEQ multiplex PCR; TCRdb holds only in-frame clones, not every one. The repertoire consists of some 110,000 clones, with 70% to 75% occurring once and the leading ten covering roughly 2.8%. Material: PBMCs. The V call is TRBV6-1, the J call TRBJ2-7; D perhaps matches TRBD2 (6 bases). The sequence was collected from a female donor in good health and CMV-seronegative. The CDR3 is CASSEEQEGDYEQYF. In DNA form, the CDR3 reads TGTGCCAGCAGCGAGGAACAGGAGGGAGACTACGAGCAGTACTTC.